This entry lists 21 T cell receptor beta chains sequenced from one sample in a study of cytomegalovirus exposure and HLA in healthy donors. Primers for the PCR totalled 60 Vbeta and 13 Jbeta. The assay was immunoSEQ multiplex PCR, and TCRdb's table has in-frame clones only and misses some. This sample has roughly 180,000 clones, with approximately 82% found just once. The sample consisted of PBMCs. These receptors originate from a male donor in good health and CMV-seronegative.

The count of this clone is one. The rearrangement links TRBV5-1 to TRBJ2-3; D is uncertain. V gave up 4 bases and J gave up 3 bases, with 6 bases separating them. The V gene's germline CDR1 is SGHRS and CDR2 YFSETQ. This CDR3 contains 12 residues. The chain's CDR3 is CASSPQTDTQYF. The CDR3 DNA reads TGCGCCAGCAGCCCCCAGACAGATACGCAGTATTTT. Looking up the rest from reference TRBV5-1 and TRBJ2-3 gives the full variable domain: KAGVTQTPRYLIKTRGQQVTLSCSPISGHRSVSWYQQTPGQGLQFLFEYFSETQRNKGNFPGRFSGRQFSNSRSEMNVSTLELGDSALYLCASSPQTDTQYFGPGTRLTVL.

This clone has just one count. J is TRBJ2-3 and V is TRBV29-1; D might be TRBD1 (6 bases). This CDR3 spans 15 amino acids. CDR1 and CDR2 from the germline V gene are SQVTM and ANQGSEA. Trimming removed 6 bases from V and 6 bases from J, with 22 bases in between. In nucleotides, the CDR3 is TGCAGCGTGAGGGGGACACACAACCGGCGGGATACGCAGTATTTT. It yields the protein CSVRGTHNRRDTQYF.

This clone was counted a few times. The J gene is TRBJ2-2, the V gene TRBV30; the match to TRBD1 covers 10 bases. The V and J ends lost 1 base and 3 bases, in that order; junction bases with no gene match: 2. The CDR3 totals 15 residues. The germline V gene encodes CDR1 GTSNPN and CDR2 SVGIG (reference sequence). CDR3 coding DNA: TGTGCCTGGAGTGGCGGGACAGGGGACACCGGGGAGCTGTTTTTT. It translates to CAWSGGTGDTGELFF.

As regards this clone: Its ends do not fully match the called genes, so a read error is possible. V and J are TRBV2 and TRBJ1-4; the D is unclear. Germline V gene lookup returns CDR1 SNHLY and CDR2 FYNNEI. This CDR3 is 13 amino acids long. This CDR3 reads CASSEGLRVFKIF. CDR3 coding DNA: TGTGCCAGCAGTGAAGGATTACGGGTCTTCAAGATTTTT. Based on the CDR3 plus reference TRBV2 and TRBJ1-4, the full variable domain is EPEVTQTPSHQVTQMGQEVILRCVPISNHLYFYWYRQILGQKVEFLVSFYNNEISEKSEIFDDQFSVERPDGSNFTLKIRSTKLEDSAMYFCASSEGLRVFKIFGSGTQLSVL.

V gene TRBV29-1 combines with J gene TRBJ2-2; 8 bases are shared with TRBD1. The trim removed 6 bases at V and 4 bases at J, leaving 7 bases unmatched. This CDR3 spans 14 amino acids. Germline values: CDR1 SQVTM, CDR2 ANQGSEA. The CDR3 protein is CSVVDRVGTGELFF. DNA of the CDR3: TGCAGCGTCGTGGACAGGGTGGGCACCGGGGAGCTGTTTTTT.

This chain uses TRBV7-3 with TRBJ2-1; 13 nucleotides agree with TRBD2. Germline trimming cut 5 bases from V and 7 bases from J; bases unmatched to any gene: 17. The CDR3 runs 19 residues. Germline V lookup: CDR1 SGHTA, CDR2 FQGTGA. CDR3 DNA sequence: TGTGCCAGCAGCCGGGGACAGGGGTTACTAGCGGGAGGGCCGAATGAGCAGTTCTTC. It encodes CASSRGQGLLAGGPNEQFF.

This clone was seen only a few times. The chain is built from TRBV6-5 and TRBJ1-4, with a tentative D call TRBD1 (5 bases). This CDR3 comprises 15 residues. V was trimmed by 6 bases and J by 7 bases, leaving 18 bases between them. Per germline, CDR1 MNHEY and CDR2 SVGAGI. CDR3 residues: CASSRSGGLGEKLFF. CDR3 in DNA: TGTGCCAGCAGCCGCTCCGGGGGATTGGGTGAAAAACTGTTTTTT.

CDR3 nucleotide sequence: TGTGCCAGCTCACCAAACTTAGCTGATGAGCAGTTCTTC. Translated, it gives CASSPNLADEQFF. The chain is built from TRBV18 and TRBJ2-1, with unresolved D. V lost 2 bases and J 8 bases, leaving 10 bases between the germline ends. Germline V CDR1 and CDR2: KGHSH, LQKENI. CDR3 length equals 13 residues.

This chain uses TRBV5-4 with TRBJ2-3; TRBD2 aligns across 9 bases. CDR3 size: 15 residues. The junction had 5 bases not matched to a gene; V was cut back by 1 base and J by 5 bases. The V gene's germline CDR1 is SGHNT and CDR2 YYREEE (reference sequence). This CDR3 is CASSLSSGRVDTQYF. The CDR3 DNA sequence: TGTGCCAGCAGCTTGAGTAGCGGGAGAGTAGATACGCAGTATTTT. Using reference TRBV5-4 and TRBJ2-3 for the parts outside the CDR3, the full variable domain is ETGVTQSPTHLIKTRGQQVTLRCSSQSGHNTVSWYQQALGQGPQFIFQYYREEENGRGNFPPRFSGLQFPNYSSELNVNALELDDSALYLCASSLSSGRVDTQYFGPGTRLTVL.

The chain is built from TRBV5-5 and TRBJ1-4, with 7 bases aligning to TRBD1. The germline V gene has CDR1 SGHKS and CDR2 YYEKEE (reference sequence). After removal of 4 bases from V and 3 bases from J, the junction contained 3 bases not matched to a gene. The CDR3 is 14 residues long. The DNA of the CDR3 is TGTGCCAGCAGCGGGACAGCTGCTAATGAAAAACTGTTTTTT. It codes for CASSGTAANEKLFF.

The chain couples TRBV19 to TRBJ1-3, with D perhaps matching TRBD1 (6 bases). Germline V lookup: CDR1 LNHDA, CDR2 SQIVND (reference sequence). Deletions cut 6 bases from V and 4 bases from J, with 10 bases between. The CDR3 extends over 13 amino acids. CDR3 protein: CASRRQAGNTIYF. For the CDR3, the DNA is TGTGCCAGTAGGCGACAGGCGGGAAACACCATATATTTT.

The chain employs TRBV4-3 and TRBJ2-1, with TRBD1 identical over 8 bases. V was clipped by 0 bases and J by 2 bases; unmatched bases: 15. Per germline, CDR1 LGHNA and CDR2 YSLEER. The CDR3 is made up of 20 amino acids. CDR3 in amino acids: CASSQDGVQGAGVAYNEQFF. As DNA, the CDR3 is TGCGCCAGCAGCCAAGATGGGGTCCAGGGGGCGGGCGTCGCCTACAATGAGCAGTTCTTC.

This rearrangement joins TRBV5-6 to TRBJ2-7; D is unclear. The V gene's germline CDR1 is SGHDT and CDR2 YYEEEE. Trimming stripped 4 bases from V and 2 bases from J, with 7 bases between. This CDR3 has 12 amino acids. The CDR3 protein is CASSLEPYEQYF. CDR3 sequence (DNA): TGTGCCAGCAGCCTAGAACCCTACGAGCAGTACTTC.

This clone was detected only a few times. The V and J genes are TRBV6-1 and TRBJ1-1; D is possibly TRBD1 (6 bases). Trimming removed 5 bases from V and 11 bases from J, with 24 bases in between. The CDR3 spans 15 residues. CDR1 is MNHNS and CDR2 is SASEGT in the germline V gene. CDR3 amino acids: CASSQGRWTAVGAFF. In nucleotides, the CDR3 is TGTGCCAGCAGTCAAGGGCGGTGGACAGCGGTTGGGGCTTTCTTT.

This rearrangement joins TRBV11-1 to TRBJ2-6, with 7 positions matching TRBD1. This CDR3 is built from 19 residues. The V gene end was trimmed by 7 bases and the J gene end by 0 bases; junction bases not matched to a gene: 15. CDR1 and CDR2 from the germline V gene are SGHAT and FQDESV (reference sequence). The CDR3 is CASTLHSYRDSSGANVLTF. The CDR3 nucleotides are TGTGCCAGCACTTTACATAGTTACCGGGACAGCTCTGGGGCCAACGTCCTGACTTTC.

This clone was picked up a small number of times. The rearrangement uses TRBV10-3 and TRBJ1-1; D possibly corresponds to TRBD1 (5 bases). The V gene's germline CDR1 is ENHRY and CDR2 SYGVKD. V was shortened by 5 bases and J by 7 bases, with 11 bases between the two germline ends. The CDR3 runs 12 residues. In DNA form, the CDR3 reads TGTGCCATCAGTACCAGGGATGGTGAAGCTTTCTTT. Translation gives CAISTRDGEAFF.

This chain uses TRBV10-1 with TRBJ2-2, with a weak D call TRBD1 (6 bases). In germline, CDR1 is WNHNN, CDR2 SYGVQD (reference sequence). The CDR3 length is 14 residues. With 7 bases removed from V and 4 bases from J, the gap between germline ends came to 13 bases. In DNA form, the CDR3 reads TGCGCCAGCATGGCAGGGGTTGGCACCGGGGAGCTGTTTTTT. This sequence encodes CASMAGVGTGELFF.

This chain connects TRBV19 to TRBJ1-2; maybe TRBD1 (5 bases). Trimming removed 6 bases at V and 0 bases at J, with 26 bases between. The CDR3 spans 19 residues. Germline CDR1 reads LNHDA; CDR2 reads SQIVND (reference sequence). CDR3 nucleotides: TGTGCCAGTAGAGGTTTAAATTGGGCAGGGAACATCCCTAACTATGGCTACACCTTC. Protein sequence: CASRGLNWAGNIPNYGYTF.

CDR3: CASSSDAAGVNEQFF. Here the CDR3 DNA reads TGCGCCAGCAGCTCGGATGCGGCGGGAGTCAATGAGCAGTTCTTC. The chain couples TRBV5-1 to TRBJ2-1; the match to TRBD2 covers 7 bases. V trimming: 3 bases; J trimming: 6 bases; junction bases outside the gene matches: 9. Per the germline V gene, CDR1 is SGHRS and CDR2 is YFSETQ. The CDR3 loop spans 15 amino acids.

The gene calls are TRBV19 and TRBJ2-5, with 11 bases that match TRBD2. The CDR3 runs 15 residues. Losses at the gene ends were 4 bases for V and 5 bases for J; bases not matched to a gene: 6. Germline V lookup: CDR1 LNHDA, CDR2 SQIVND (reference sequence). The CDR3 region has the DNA TGTGCCAGTAGTAGCCTAGCGGGAGGAGTGGAGACCCAGTACTTC. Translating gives CASSSLAGGVETQYF.

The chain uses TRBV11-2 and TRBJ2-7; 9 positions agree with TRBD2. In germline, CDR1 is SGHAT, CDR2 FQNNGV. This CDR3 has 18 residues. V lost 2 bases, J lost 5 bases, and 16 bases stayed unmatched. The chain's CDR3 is CASSLMAGGDKTHNEQYF. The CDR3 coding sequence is TGTGCCAGCAGCTTAATGGCGGGAGGGGACAAGACTCACAACGAGCAGTACTTC.